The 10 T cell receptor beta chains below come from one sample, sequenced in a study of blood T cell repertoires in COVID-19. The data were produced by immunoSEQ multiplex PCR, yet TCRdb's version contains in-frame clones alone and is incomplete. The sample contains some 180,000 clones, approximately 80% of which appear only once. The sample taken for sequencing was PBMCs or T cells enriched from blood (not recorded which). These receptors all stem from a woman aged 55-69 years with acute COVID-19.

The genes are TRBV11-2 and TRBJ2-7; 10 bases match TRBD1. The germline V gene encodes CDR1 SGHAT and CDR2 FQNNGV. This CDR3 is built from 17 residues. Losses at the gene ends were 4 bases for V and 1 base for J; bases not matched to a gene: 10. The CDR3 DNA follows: TGTGCCAGCAGCTCGACAGGGGGCGAGCTTCCTTCCTACGAGCAGTACTTC. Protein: CASSSTGGELPSYEQYF.

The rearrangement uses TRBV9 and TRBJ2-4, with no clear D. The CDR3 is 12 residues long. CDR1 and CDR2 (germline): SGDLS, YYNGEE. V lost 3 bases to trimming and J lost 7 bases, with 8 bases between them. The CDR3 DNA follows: TGTGCCAGCAGCGGCCCGGAGAACATTCAGTACTTC. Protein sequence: CASSGPENIQYF. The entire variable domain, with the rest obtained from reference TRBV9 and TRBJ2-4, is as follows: DSGVTQTPKHLITATGQRVTLRCSPRSGDLSVYWYQQSLDQGLQFLIQYYNGEERAKGNILERFSAQQFPDLHSELNLSSLELGDSALYFCASSGPENIQYFGAGTRLSVL.

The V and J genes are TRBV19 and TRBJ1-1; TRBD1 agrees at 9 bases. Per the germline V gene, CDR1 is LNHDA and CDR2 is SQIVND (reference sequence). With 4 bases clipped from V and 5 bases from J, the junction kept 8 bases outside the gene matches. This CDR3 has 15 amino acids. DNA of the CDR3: TGTGCCAGTAGTAAAGGGGACAGGGTTGAAACTGAAGCTTTCTTT. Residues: CASSKGDRVETEAFF.

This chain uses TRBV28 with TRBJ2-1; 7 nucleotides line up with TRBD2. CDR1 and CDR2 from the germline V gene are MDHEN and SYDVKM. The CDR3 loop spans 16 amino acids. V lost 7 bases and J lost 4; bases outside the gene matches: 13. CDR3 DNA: TGTGCCAGCACCCCTTATTTCCTAGCGGAATACAATGAGCAGTTCTTC. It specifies CASTPYFLAEYNEQFF.

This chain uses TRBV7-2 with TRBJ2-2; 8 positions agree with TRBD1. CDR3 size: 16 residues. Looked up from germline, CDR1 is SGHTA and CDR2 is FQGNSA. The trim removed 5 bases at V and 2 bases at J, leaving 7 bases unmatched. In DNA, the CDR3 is TGTGCCAGCAGCATCCAGGGGGCCGATAACACCGGGGAGCTGTTTTTT. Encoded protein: CASSIQGADNTGELFF.

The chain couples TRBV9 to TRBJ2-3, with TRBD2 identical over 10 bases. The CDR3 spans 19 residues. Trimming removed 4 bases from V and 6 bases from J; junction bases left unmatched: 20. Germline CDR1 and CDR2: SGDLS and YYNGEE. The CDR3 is CASSPARTLAGALRDTQYF. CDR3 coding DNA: TGTGCCAGCAGCCCAGCCAGGACGCTAGCGGGGGCGCTGAGGGATACGCAGTATTTT.

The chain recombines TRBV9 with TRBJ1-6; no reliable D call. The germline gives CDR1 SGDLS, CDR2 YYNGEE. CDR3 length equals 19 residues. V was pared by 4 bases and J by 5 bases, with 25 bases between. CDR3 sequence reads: CASSSPRGLRENHNSPLHF. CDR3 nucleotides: TGTGCCAGCAGCTCCCCCCGAGGCCTAAGGGAGAACCATAATTCACCCCTCCACTTT.

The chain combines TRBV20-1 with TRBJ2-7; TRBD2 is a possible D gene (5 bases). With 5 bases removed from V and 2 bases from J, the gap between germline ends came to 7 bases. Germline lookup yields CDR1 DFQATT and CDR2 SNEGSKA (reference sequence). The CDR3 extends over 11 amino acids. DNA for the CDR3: TGCAGTGCTTCCGGGACCTACGAGCAGTACGTC. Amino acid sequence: CSASGTYEQYV.

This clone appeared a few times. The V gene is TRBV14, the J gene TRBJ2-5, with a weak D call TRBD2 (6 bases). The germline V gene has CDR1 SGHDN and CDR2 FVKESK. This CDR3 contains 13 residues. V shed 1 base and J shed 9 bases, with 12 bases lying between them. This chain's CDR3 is CASSQGTISAQYF. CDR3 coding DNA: TGTGCCAGCAGCCAAGGGACTATCTCGGCCCAGTACTTC.

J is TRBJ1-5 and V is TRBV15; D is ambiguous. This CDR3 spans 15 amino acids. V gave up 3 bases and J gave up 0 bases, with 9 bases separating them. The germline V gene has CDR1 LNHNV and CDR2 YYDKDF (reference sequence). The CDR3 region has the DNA TGTGCCACCAGCAGCTTCCAGGTTAGCAATCAGCCCCAGCATTTT. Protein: CATSSFQVSNQPQHF.